This is a list of T cell receptor beta chains from one sample in a study of T cell responses to AZD1222 COVID-19 vaccine. TCRdb's copy holds only in-frame clones and misses some; the assay was immunoSEQ multiplex PCR. The table has about 110,000 clones, just over 90% seen once. The sequencing used peripheral blood, collected 28 days after the second AZD1222 dose. Receptors were obtained from an adult who received the AZD1222 COVID-19 vaccine. Both conserved end residues are part of each CDR3. Fields, in order: clone size, D gene, J gene, V gene, CDR3 DNA, CDR3 protein. A D gene is named only where the DNA matches it firmly. Clone size is shown for a subset of rows, as once, few, many or a class of expanded clone.

NA NA TRBJ2-2 TRBV30 TGTGCCTGGAGTGGGGGGACCAACACCGGGGAGCTGTTTTTT CAWSGGTNTGELFF
NA NA TRBJ2-7 TRBV7-2 TGTGCCAGCAGCCTGGGACCTAGCTCCTACGAGCAGTACTTC CASSLGPSSYEQYF
NA TRBD2 TRBJ2-3 TRBV5-6 TGTGCCAGTTCGAGATTAGCGGGAGGAGGGGATACGCAGTATTTT CASSRLAGGGDTQYF
NA NA TRBJ2-2 TRBV19 TGTGCCAGTAAGGGACACCTGAACACCGGGGAGCTGTTTTTT CASKGHLNTGELFF
NA TRBD1 TRBJ1-1 TRBV5-6 TGTGCCAGCAGCACCGGGACAGGGGCCTGGAACACTGAAGCTTTCTTT CASSTGTGAWNTEAFF
NA NA TRBJ2-6 TRBV5-1 TGCGCCAGCAGCGGAGGGTCTGGGGCCAACGTCCTGACTTTC CASSGGSGANVLTF
NA NA TRBJ2-7 TRBV3-1/TRBV3-2 TGTGCCAGCAGCCATCCCCGCGAGAGGTACTTC CASSHPRERYF
NA TRBD2 TRBJ2-3 TRBV2 TGTGCCACCAGCTACACTAGCGGGGTGGCAGATACGCAGTATTTT CATSYTSGVADTQYF
once TRBD2 TRBJ2-7 TRBV6-6 TGTGCCAGCAGCGTGGGGGGGTACGAGCAGTACTTC CASSVGGYEQYF
NA NA TRBJ1-3 TRBV6-5 TGTGCCAGCAGAGGAACTCGCAGCTCTGGAAACACCATATATTTT CASRGTRSSGNTIYF
NA NA TRBJ1-3 TRBV18 TGTGCCAGCTCATTAGCCCTGGACGGAGGGGCAGGAAACACCATATATTTT CASSLALDGGAGNTIYF
few NA TRBJ1-5 TRBV27 TGTGCCAGCAGCTCGGGGGCCGACAATCAGCCCCAGCATTTT CASSSGADNQPQHF
NA NA TRBJ1-6 TRBV6-1 TGTGCCAGCAGTGAGGGTAGTGTCTATAATTCACCCCTCCACTTT CASSEGSVYNSPLHF
once NA TRBJ1-5 TRBV4-1 TGCGCCAGCAGCCAAGATGACGACAGGAGCAATCAGCCCCAGCATTTT CASSQDDDRSNQPQHF
NA TRBD2 TRBJ2-7 TRBV5-1 TGCGCCAGCAGCTTGAGCCTAGCGGGAGTCGAGCAGTACTTC CASSLSLAGVEQYF
NA NA TRBJ2-3 TRBV7-2 TGTGCCAGCAGCCCGACCGACAGGCCTAGCACAGATACGCAGTATTTT CASSPTDRPSTDTQYF
once TRBD2 TRBJ2-2 TRBV25-1 TGTGCCAGCAGGCCGCCGGGACTAGCGGCCCTGGAGCTGTTTTTT CASRPPGLAALELFF
NA TRBD1 TRBJ1-2 TRBV4-1 TGCGCCAGCAGCCAAGAAGGGACAGGGTTCGGAGGCTACACCTTC CASSQEGTGFGGYTF
NA TRBD1 TRBJ2-7 TRBV4-1 TGCGCCAGCAGCCGGACAGGAGATTACGAGCAGTACTTC CASSRTGDYEQYF
NA TRBD1 TRBJ1-5 TRBV3-1/TRBV3-2 TGTGCCAGCAGCCAAACAGGGGGGGTGAGCAATCAGCCCCAGCATTTT CASSQTGGVSNQPQHF
NA NA TRBJ1-4 TRBV11-2 TGTGCCAGCAGCTTAGAGTTTGCAACTAATGAAAAACTGTTTTTT CASSLEFATNEKLFF
NA NA TRBJ1-2 TRBV10-3 TGTGCCATCAGTGCCCCTCGCAATCTACCGGGACACCAGTTAGCTAACTATGGCTACACCTTC CAISAPRNLPGHQLANYGYTF
NA TRBD1 TRBJ1-2 TRBV5-1 TGCGCCAGCAGCGTCAACCGGGACAGGGGGCTCTATGGCTACACCTTC CASSVNRDRGLYGYTF
NA NA TRBJ1-6 TRBV9 TGTGCCAGCAGCGAATCCCCCTTTTCTTCCCTCCACTTT CASSESPFSSLHF
once NA TRBJ2-2 TRBV11-2 TGTGCCAGCATCCGGGACTCAAAAAACACCGGGGAGCTGTTTTTT CASIRDSKNTGELFF
NA NA TRBJ2-7 TRBV9 TGTGCCAGCAGCGTAGGGGACTTCTCCTACGAGCAGTACTTC CASSVGDFSYEQYF
NA NA TRBJ1-2 TRBV19 TGTGCCAGCCAAGGTCCAGGGGCGTCTAACTATGGCTACACCTTC CASQGPGASNYGYTF
NA NA TRBJ1-5 TRBV6-1 TGTGCCAGCAGTGATCGTGTTCCGGCGCCCCAGCATTTT CASSDRVPAPQHF
NA NA TRBJ2-7 TRBV19 TGTGCCAGTAGCCTTACCGAGGGCTACGAGCAGTACTTC CASSLTEGYEQYF
NA NA TRBJ2-7 TRBV14 TGTGCCAGCAGCCAAGATCCGAGCAAGCAGTACTTC CASSQDPSKQYF
NA TRBD2 TRBJ2-3 TRBV30 TGTGCCTGGAGTGTAGGTGTGACTAGCGGGAGAAAAGATACGCAGTATTTT CAWSVGVTSGRKDTQYF
NA TRBD1 TRBJ2-5 TRBV7-9 TGTGCCAGCAGCCTAGACAGGGGGTTTAAAGAGACCCAGTACTTC CASSLDRGFKETQYF
NA NA TRBJ1-1 TRBV7-2 TGTGCCAGCGGTTCAGGACCAGCGAACACTGAAGCTTTCTTT CASGSGPANTEAFF
few NA TRBJ2-7 TRBV7-6 TGTGCCAGCAGCTTAAGGGGGTTTGGGTACGAGCAGTACTTC CASSLRGFGYEQYF
NA NA TRBJ1-6 TRBV7-6 TGTGCCAGCAGCTTAGGAGGGGGATCCCTTTCACCCCTCCACTTT CASSLGGGSLSPLHF
NA NA TRBJ2-1 TRBV27 TGTGCCAGCAGTTTATCCGCAATCTACAATGAGCAGTTCTTC CASSLSAIYNEQFF
NA NA TRBJ2-2 TRBV3-1/TRBV3-2 TGTGCCAGCAGCCGCACCGGGGAGCTGTTTTTT CASSRTGELFF
NA TRBD2 TRBJ2-3 TRBV2 TGTGCCAGCACCTCCCTCCTGGGACTAGGCACAGATACGCAGTATTTT CASTSLLGLGTDTQYF
once NA TRBJ2-1 TRBV18 TGTGCCAGCTCACTGACTGGACAGAGCTCCTACAATGAGCAGTTCTTC CASSLTGQSSYNEQFF
NA NA TRBJ1-4 TRBV6-1 TGTGCCAGCAGTGCCTTTCCCGCCGGCCAGAGGAATGAAAAACTGTTTTTT CASSAFPAGQRNEKLFF
once NA TRBJ2-1 TRBV3-1/TRBV3-2 TGTGCCACCTCCCGGGGGGCAATAGGAAATGAGCAGTTCTTC CATSRGAIGNEQFF
NA NA TRBJ1-4 TRBV3-1/TRBV3-2 TGTGCCAGCAGCCAAGATTTAGGTTGGCCGATTAATGAAAAACTGTTTTTT CASSQDLGWPINEKLFF
NA TRBD2 TRBJ2-3 TRBV18 TGTGCCAGTGTGAAGCTAGCGGGAGACACAGATACGCAGTATTTT CASVKLAGDTDTQYF
NA NA TRBJ1-5 TRBV7-8 TGTGCCAGCAGCTTGCAGGGCAATCAGCCCCAGCATTTT CASSLQGNQPQHF
NA NA TRBJ2-2 TRBV12-3/TRBV12-4 TGTGCCGCCCGGGGGCCTGCCGGGGAGCTGTTTTTT CAARGPAGELFF
NA NA TRBJ2-2 TRBV28 TGTGCCAGCACGTACAGGGGAGGGACCGGGGAGCTGTTTTTT CASTYRGGTGELFF
NA NA TRBJ1-2 TRBV20-1 TGCAGTGCTACCCACAGGATTTTC CSATHRIF
NA TRBD2 TRBJ2-2 TRBV6-2/TRBV6-3 TGTGCCAGCAGTTACCCAGGACTAGCGGGAGGAACCGGGGAGCTGTTTTTT CASSYPGLAGGTGELFF
NA NA TRBJ2-3 TRBV5-6 TGTGCCAGCAGCCTGGAGCTAGATACGCAGTATTTT CASSLELDTQYF
NA NA TRBJ1-2 TRBV6-5 TGTGCCACTTGGACAGTCTCAAACTATGGCTACACCTTC CATWTVSNYGYTF
NA TRBD2 TRBJ2-2 TRBV6-2/TRBV6-3 TGTGCCAGCAGTTACTTCGGACTAGCGGGAGGCCCAGGTAGAACCGGGGAGCTGTTTTTT CASSYFGLAGGPGRTGELFF